This T cell receptor (beta chain) derives from a study of blood T cell repertoires in COVID-19. Study-level background: Acute-phase and convalescent COVID-19 samples originated in the United States, Italy and Spain. From T cells, B-cell-depleted T cells, or PBMCs came the material, which was cDNA or gDNA.

This CDR3 spans 15 amino acids. V gave up 10 bases and J gave up 2 bases, with 21 bases separating them. Germline assignment: CDR1 MDHEN and CDR2 SYDVKM. Source study methods: Counts of nucleated cells, estimated from reference gene primer amplification, were obtained. The table came from immunoSEQ multiplex PCR; TCRdb's copy has only in-frame clones and leaves some out. V, J and clone size reflect that table, while D and trimming were determined from the DNA. This table holds about 150,000 clones, around 80% found once. The clonotype was recovered from a man between 60 and 70 years old with acute or convalescent COVID-19. Sequenced input: peripheral blood. The chain recombines TRBV28 with TRBJ2-7; TRBD1 might be the D (5 bases). The CDR3 nucleotides read TGTGCCATCAATAGTGAAGGGGCCAGGCCCTACGAGCAGTACTTC. Its translation is CAINSEGARPYEQYF.